This is a list of T cell receptor beta chains from one sample in a study of cytomegalovirus exposure and HLA in healthy donors. The data were produced by immunoSEQ multiplex PCR, yet TCRdb's version contains in-frame clones alone and is incomplete. The sample lists some 200,000 clones, roughly four fifths seen once, with about 0.84% in the top ten. The sample comprised PBMCs. The receptor source for this set is a woman aged 18-29 years in good health and CMV-seronegative. Both conserved end residues are part of each CDR3. D genes are given only for firm matches. Rows give clone size only sometimes, using once, few, many, or a class for an expanded clone.

D: TRBD1
J: TRBJ1-1
V: TRBV19
size: .
DNA: TGTGCCAGTAGTATGGGGACAGGGCTGACTGAAGCTTTCTTT
CDR3: CASSMGTGLTEAFF

D: .
J: TRBJ2-1
V: TRBV18
size: .
DNA: TGTGCCAGCTCACCTCTGATAGACAATGAGCAGTTCTTC
CDR3: CASSPLIDNEQFF

D: .
J: TRBJ1-4
V: TRBV9
size: .
DNA: TGTGCCAGCAGCACGCCACAGGGCGGTAATGAAAAACTGTTTTTT
CDR3: CASSTPQGGNEKLFF

D: TRBD2
J: TRBJ2-1
V: TRBV5-1
size: .
DNA: TGCGCCAGCAGCTGGGTTCTAGCGGACCTCTCCTACAATGAGCAGTTCTTC
CDR3: CASSWVLADLSYNEQFF

D: TRBD1
J: TRBJ2-3
V: TRBV13
size: few
DNA: TGTGCCAGCAGCTTAAGACAGGGGTCTTTGGTAGATACGCAGTATTTT
CDR3: CASSLRQGSLVDTQYF

D: .
J: TRBJ2-2
V: TRBV10-3
size: few
DNA: TGTGCCATCCGGGGGAACACCGGGGAGCTGTTTTTT
CDR3: CAIRGNTGELFF

D: TRBD1
J: TRBJ1-2
V: TRBV27
size: few
DNA: TGTGCCAGCAGTTCCCCCACGAGGGGACAGGGGTTTGGCTACACCTTC
CDR3: CASSSPTRGQGFGYTF

D: .
J: TRBJ2-7
V: TRBV30
size: few
DNA: TGTGCCTGGAAAACGGGACACAGCTCCTACGAGCAGTACTTC
CDR3: CAWKTGHSSYEQYF

D: TRBD1
J: TRBJ1-5
V: TRBV18
size: .
DNA: TGTGCCAGCTCAGCGGGACAGGGGAATCAGCCCCAGCATTTT
CDR3: CASSAGQGNQPQHF

D: TRBD1
J: TRBJ2-1
V: TRBV7-8
size: .
DNA: TGTGCCAGCAGCTTCCTGTCCCGGGACAGGGTCCTCTCCTACAATGAGCAGTTCTTC
CDR3: CASSFLSRDRVLSYNEQFF

D: .
J: TRBJ2-1
V: TRBV5-1
size: .
DNA: TGCGCCAGCAGCTTGGGGCCGAACAATGAGCAGTTCTTC
CDR3: CASSLGPNNEQFF

D: TRBD2
J: TRBJ2-2
V: TRBV7-9
size: .
DNA: TGTGCCAGCAGCCTAACCTTTGGGACTAGCGGGACCAACACCGGGGAGCTGTTTTTT
CDR3: CASSLTFGTSGTNTGELFF

D: .
J: TRBJ1-1
V: TRBV28
size: once
DNA: TGTGCCAGCAGGACTACAGGGAGGGCTGAAGCTTTCTTT
CDR3: CASRTTGRAEAFF

D: TRBD1
J: TRBJ1-1
V: TRBV19
size: .
DNA: TGTGCCAGTAGTGAAGGGACAGGGAAAGCTTTCTTT
CDR3: CASSEGTGKAFF

D: TRBD2
J: TRBJ2-1
V: TRBV29-1
size: few
DNA: TGCAGCTCCCGACTGATGACTAGCGGGGCAACTGAGCAGTTCTTC
CDR3: CSSRLMTSGATEQFF

D: TRBD1
J: TRBJ2-7
V: TRBV27
size: .
DNA: TGTGCCAGCAGGAGCTGGACAGGGAAGTACGAGCAGTACTTC
CDR3: CASRSWTGKYEQYF

D: TRBD1
J: TRBJ1-4
V: TRBV19
size: .
DNA: TGTGCCAGTATGCGGGACAGGAATGAAAAACTGTTTTTT
CDR3: CASMRDRNEKLFF

D: TRBD1
J: TRBJ1-3
V: TRBV7-3
size: .
DNA: TGTGCCAGCAGCCCCGGACAGGGGGCAGGTGGAAACACCATATATTTT
CDR3: CASSPGQGAGGNTIYF

D: TRBD1
J: TRBJ2-6
V: TRBV2
size: .
DNA: TGTGCCAGCAGTGGTACAGGGGCTGGGGCCAACGTCCTGACTTTC
CDR3: CASSGTGAGANVLTF

D: TRBD1
J: TRBJ1-5
V: TRBV7-9
size: .
DNA: TGTTCCAGCAGCGACCACAGGGGGCCGAGACAGCCCCAGCATTTT
CDR3: CSSSDHRGPRQPQHF